The 5 T cell receptor beta chains below all came from one sample that was sequenced in a study of T cells after yellow fever vaccination. TCRdb re-derived calls from the 5' RACE reads in MiXCR, one entry per CDR3 protein. Here the sample spans 450,000 to 550,000 distinct CDR3 sequences, less than 25% being singletons. The sample here was PBMCs, taken about 21 days after the first yellow fever vaccination. These receptors originate from a man between 18 and 35 years old who received the YFV17D yellow fever vaccine.

This clonotype has a count of ten or more. V gene TRBV5-1 combines with J gene TRBJ1-6; no definite D call. The V gene's germline CDR1 is SGHRS and CDR2 YFSETQ. This CDR3 has 14 amino acids. V lost 0 bases and J lost 10, with 11 bases in between. CDR3 nucleotide sequence: TGCGCCAGCAGCTTGGAAGCAGGTGACTCACCCCTCCACTTT. Amino acid sequence: CASSLEAGDSPLHF.

This clonotype was found a few times. The chain has TRBV9 and TRBJ2-1, with D perhaps TRBD1 (6 bases). This CDR3 comprises 18 residues. The ends were cut back, 0 bases at V and 1 base at J, with 17 bases in the middle. Looked up from germline, CDR1 is SGDLS and CDR2 is YYNGEE. The CDR3 sequence is CASSVVGGMVSSYNEQFF. CDR3 nucleotide sequence: TGTGCCAGCAGCGTAGTTGGGGGCATGGTGAGTTCCTACAATGAGCAGTTCTTC.

V usage is TRBV12-3 or TRBV12-4 and J usage is TRBJ2-5, with 7 positions matching TRBD2. After removal of 1 base from V and 5 bases from J, the junction contained 7 bases not matched to a gene. This CDR3 comprises 15 residues. The CDR3 DNA is TGTGCCAGCAGTTTAGGCCAGCGGGGCCCGGAGACCCAGTACTTC. Amino acid sequence: CASSLGQRGPETQYF.

In this sample, this clonotype turned up a few times. The rearrangement joins TRBV12-3 or TRBV12-4 to TRBJ2-6; no clear D gene. CDR3 length: 15 residues. V dropped 6 bases and J dropped 0 bases, with 9 bases sitting between them. The CDR3 is CASSPIASGANVLTF. CDR3 nucleotide sequence: TGTGCCAGCAGCCCAATAGCCTCTGGGGCCAACGTCCTGACTTTC.

The rearrangement joins TRBV7-9 to TRBJ1-6, with D unclear. This CDR3 has 14 residues. The germline V gene encodes CDR1 SEHNR and CDR2 FQNEAQ (reference sequence). Trimming stripped 3 bases from V and 5 bases from J, with 8 bases between. CDR3 nucleotide sequence: TGTGCCAGCAGCTTGCGTCTGGATAATTCACCCCTCCACTTT. Translation: CASSLRLDNSPLHF.